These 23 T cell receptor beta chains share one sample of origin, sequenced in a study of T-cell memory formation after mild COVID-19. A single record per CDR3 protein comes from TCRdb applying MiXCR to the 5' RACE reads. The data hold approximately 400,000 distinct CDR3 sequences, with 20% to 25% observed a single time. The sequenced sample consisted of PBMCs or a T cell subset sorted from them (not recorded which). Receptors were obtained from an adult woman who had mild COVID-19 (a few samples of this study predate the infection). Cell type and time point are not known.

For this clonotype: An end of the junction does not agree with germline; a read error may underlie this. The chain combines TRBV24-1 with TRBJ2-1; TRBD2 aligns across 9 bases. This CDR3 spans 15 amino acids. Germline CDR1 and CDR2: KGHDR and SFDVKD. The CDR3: CATSPSGISYKEQFF. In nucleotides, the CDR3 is TGTGCCACCAGTCCTAGCGGGATCTCCTACAAGGAGCAGTTCTTC.

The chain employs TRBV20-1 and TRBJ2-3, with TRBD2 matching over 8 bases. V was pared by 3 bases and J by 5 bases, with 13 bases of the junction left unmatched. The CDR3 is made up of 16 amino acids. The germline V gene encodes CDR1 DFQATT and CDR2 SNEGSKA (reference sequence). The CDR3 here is CSASGGIRGGRDTQYF. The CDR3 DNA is TGCAGTGCTAGTGGAGGTATCCGGGGGGGCCGAGATACGCAGTATTTT.

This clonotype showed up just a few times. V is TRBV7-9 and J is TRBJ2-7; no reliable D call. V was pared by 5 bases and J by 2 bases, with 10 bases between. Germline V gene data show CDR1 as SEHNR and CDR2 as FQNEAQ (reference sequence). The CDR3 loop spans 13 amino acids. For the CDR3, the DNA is TGTGCCAGCAGCGCACGTGAGACCTACGAGCAGTACTTC. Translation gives CASSARETYEQYF.

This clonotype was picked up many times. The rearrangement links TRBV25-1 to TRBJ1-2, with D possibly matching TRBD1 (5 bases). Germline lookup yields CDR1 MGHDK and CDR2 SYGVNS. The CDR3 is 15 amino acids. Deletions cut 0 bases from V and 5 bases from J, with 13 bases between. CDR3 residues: CASSEYSAGNYGYTF. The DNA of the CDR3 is TGTGCCAGCAGTGAATATTCGGCAGGGAATTATGGCTACACCTTC.

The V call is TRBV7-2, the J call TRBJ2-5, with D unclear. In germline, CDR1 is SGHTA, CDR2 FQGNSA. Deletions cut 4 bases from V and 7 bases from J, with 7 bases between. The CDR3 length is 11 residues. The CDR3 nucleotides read TGTGCCAGCAGCTCCTCAGGGACCCAGTACTTC. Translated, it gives CASSSSGTQYF. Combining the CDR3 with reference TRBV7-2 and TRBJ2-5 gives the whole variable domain GAGVSQSPSNKVTEKGKDVELRCDPISGHTALYWYRQSLGQGLEFLIYFQGNSAPDKSGLPSDRFSAERTGGSVSTLTIQRTQQEDSAVYLCASSSSGTQYFGPGTRLLVL.

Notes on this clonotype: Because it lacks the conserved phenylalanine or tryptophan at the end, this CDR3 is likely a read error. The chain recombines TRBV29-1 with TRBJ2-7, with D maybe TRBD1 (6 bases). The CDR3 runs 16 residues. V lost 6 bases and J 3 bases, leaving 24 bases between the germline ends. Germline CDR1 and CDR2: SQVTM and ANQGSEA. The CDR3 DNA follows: TGCAGCGTCCGAAAGCGGACAGCCATATCCCTCTACGAGCAGTACTTA. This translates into CSVRKRTAISLYEQYL.

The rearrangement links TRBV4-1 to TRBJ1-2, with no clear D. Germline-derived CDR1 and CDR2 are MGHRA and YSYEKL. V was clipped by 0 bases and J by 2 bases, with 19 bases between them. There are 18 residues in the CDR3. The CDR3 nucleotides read TGCGCCAGCAGCCAAGAAGGTTCGGGAACCCCCGGAAACTATGGCTACACCTTC. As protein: CASSQEGSGTPGNYGYTF.

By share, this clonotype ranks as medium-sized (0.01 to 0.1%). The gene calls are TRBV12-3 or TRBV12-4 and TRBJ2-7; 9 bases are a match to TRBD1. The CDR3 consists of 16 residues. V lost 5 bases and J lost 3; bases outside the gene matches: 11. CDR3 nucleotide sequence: TGTGCCAGCAGTCCAGCCGGGACAGGGTTTCTCTACGAGCAGTACTTC. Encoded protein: CASSPAGTGFLYEQYF.

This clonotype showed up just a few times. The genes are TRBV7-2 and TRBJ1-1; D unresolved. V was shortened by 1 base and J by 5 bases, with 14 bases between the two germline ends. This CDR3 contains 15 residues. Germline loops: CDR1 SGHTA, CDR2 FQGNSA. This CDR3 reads CASSLVGAFSTEAFF. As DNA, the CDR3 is TGTGCCAGCAGCTTAGTGGGTGCGTTTTCTACTGAAGCTTTCTTT.

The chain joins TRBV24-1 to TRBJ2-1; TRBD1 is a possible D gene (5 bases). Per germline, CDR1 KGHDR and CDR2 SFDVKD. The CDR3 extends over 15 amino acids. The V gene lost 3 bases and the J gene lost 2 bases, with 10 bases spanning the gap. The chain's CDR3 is CATSDTRQTYNEQFF. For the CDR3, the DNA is TGTGCCACCAGTGATACAAGACAGACCTACAATGAGCAGTTCTTC.

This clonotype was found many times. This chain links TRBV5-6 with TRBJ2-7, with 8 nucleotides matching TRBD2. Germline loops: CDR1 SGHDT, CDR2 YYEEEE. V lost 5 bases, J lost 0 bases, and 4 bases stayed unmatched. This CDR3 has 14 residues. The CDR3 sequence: CASRKAGGSYEQYF. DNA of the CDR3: TGTGCCAGCAGGAAGGCGGGAGGCTCCTACGAGCAGTACTTC.

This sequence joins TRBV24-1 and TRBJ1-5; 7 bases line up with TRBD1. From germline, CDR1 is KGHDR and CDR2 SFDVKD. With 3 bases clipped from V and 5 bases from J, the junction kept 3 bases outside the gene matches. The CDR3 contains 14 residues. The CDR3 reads CATSDRQGDQPQHF. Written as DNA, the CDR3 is TGTGCCACCAGTGATAGACAGGGCGATCAGCCCCAGCATTTT.

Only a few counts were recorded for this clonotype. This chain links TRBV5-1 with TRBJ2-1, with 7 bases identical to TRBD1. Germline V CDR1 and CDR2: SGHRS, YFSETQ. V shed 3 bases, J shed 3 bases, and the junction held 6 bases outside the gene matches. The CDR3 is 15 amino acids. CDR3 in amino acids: CASSSGQPIYNEQFF. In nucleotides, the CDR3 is TGCGCCAGCAGCTCGGGACAGCCCATCTACAATGAGCAGTTCTTC.

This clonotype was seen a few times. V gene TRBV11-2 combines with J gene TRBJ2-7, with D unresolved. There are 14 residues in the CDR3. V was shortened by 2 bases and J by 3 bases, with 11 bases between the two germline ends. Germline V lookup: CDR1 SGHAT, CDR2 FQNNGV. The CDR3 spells CASSLSVDFYEQYF. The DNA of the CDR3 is TGTGCCAGCAGCTTATCGGTCGACTTCTACGAGCAGTACTTC.

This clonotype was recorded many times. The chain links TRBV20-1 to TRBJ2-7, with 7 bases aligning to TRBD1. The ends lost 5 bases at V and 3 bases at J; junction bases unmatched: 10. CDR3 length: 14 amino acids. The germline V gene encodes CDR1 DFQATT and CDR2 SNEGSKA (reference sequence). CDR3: CSASPGTDNYEQYF. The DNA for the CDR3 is TGCAGTGCTTCTCCCGGGACAGATAACTACGAGCAGTACTTC.

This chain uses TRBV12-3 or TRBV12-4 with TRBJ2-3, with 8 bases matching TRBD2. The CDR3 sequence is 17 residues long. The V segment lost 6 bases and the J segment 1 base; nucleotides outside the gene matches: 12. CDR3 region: CASSRPRGGHGTDTQYF. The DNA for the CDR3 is TGTGCCAGCAGCCGTCCACGGGGGGGCCACGGCACAGATACGCAGTATTTT.

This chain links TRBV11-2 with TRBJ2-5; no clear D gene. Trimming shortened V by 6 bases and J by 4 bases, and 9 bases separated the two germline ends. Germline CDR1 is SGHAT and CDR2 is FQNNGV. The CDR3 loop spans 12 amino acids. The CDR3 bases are TGTGCCAGCAGTTTCATAGGAGAGACCCAGTACTTC. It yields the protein CASSFIGETQYF.

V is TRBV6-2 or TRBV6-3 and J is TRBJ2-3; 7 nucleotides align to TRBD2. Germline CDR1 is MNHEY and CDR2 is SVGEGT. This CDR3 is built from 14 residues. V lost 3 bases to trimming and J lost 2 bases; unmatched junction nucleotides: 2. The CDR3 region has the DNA TGTGCCAGCAGTTATGGGGACTACACAGATACGCAGTATTTT. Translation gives CASSYGDYTDTQYF.

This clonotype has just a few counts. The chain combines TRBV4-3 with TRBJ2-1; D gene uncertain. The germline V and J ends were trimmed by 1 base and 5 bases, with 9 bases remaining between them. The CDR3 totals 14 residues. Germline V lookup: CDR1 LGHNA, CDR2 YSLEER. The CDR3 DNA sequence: TGCGCCAGCAGCCAAGCTCTGGGCAACAATGAGCAGTTCTTC. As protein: CASSQALGNNEQFF.

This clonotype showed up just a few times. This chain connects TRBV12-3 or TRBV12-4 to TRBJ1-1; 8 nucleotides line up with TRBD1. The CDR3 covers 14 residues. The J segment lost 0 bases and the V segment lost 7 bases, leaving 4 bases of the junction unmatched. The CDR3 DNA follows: TGTGCCAGCATCAAGACAGGGGTGAACACTGAAGCTTTCTTT. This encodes CASIKTGVNTEAFF.

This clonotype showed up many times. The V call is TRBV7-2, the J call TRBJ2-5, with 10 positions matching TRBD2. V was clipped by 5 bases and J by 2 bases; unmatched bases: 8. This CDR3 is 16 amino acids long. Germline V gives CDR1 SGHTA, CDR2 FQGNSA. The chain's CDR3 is CASSPGALAGQETQYF. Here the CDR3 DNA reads TGTGCCAGCAGCCCAGGGGCACTAGCGGGGCAAGAGACCCAGTACTTC.

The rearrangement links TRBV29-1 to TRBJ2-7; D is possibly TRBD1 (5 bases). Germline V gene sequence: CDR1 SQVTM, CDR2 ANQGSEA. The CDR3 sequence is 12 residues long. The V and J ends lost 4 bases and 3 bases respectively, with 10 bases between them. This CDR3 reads CSVVTRDYEQYF. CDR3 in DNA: TGCAGCGTTGTCACCAGGGACTACGAGCAGTACTTC.

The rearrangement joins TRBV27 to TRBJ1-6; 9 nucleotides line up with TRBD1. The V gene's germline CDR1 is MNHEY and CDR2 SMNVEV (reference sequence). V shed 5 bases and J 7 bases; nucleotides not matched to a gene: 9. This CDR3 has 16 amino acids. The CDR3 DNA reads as TGTGCCAGCAGTGCCTTTCGGACAGGGGTAAATTCACCCCTCCACTTT. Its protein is CASSAFRTGVNSPLHF.